The rows below give T cell receptor beta chains drawn from one sample of a study of OX40 agonist ivuxolimab in advanced cancers. The table came from immunoSEQ multiplex PCR; TCRdb's copy has only in-frame clones and leaves some out. This sample has some 80,000 clones, with about 90% found just once. Sequencing was performed on CD4+ or CD8+ T cells sorted from blood, taken in a trial of the OX40 agonist ivuxolimab. All receptors derive from an adult with an advanced solid tumor such as melanoma, head and neck, liver or kidney cancer. The CDR3 runs from the conserved cysteine through the conserved F or W. D genes are given only for firm matches. The size field is filled for only some rows; it gives once, few, many or a size class.

D gene: TRBD1
J gene: TRBJ2-3
clone size: few
V gene: TRBV11-3
CDR3 protein: CASSKTGADTQYF
CDR3 DNA: TGTGCCAGCAGTAAAACAGGGGCAGATACGCAGTATTTT

D gene: NA
J gene: TRBJ1-1
clone size: NA
V gene: TRBV7-9
CDR3 protein: CASSIQGQNTEAFF
CDR3 DNA: TGTGCCAGCAGCATCCAGGGGCAGAACACTGAAGCTTTCTTT

D gene: TRBD1
J gene: TRBJ2-2
clone size: once
V gene: TRBV10-1
CDR3 protein: CASSQTGGTGELFF
CDR3 DNA: TGCGCCAGCAGCCAAACAGGGGGCACCGGGGAGCTGTTTTTT

D gene: TRBD1
J gene: TRBJ2-3
clone size: NA
V gene: TRBV5-4
CDR3 protein: CASSLVDRESDTQYF
CDR3 DNA: TGTGCCAGCAGCTTGGTGGACAGGGAGTCAGATACGCAGTATTTT

D gene: NA
J gene: TRBJ2-7
clone size: NA
V gene: TRBV6-6
CDR3 protein: CASSLGGPSSYEQYF
CDR3 DNA: TGTGCCAGCAGCCTAGGGGGACCAAGCTCCTACGAGCAGTACTTC

D gene: TRBD1
J gene: TRBJ1-2
clone size: NA
V gene: TRBV6-1
CDR3 protein: CASSEGTGGAGGYGYTF
CDR3 DNA: TGTGCCAGCAGTGAAGGGACAGGGGGCGCCGGGGGGTATGGCTACACCTTC

D gene: NA
J gene: TRBJ1-3
clone size: NA
V gene: TRBV6-1
CDR3 protein: CASSETGTVSGNTIYF
CDR3 DNA: TGTGCCAGCAGTGAAACAGGGACGGTATCCGGAAACACCATATATTTT

D gene: TRBD1
J gene: TRBJ2-5
clone size: NA
V gene: TRBV4-2
CDR3 protein: CASSQSPPGQGVAEQYF
CDR3 DNA: TGTGCCAGCAGCCAATCCCCGCCCGGACAGGGGGTGGCTGAGCAGTACTTC

D gene: TRBD1
J gene: TRBJ1-2
clone size: NA
V gene: TRBV5-1
CDR3 protein: CASSSGSFGTGDGYTF
CDR3 DNA: TGCGCCAGCAGCTCGGGTAGTTTCGGGACAGGGGATGGCTACACCTTC

D gene: TRBD2
J gene: TRBJ2-7
clone size: NA
V gene: TRBV2
CDR3 protein: CASSGLRGGAPYEQYF
CDR3 DNA: TGTGCCAGCAGCGGTCTACGGGGGGGGGCTCCCTACGAGCAGTACTTC

D gene: NA
J gene: TRBJ1-2
clone size: NA
V gene: TRBV23-1
CDR3 protein: CASSQSRGQGGSGYTF
CDR3 DNA: TGCGCCAGCAGTCAATCAAGAGGGCAGGGAGGCAGTGGCTACACCTTC

D gene: NA
J gene: TRBJ2-7
clone size: NA
V gene: TRBV27
CDR3 protein: CASSFGGSEQYF
CDR3 DNA: TGTGCCAGCAGTTTTGGGGGCTCCGAGCAGTACTTC

D gene: NA
J gene: TRBJ2-5
clone size: NA
V gene: TRBV9
CDR3 protein: CASSVGASTQETQYF
CDR3 DNA: TGTGCCAGCAGCGTAGGGGCTAGTACCCAAGAGACCCAGTACTTC

D gene: NA
J gene: TRBJ1-5
clone size: NA
V gene: TRBV12-5
CDR3 protein: CASYLSSGQPQHF
CDR3 DNA: TGTGCTAGTTATCTTTCGTCGGGGCAGCCCCAGCATTTT

D gene: NA
J gene: TRBJ2-1
clone size: NA
V gene: TRBV29-1
CDR3 protein: CSVGGRAGNYNEQFF
CDR3 DNA: TGCAGCGTCGGGGGACGGGCGGGGAATTACAATGAGCAGTTCTTC

D gene: TRBD1
J gene: TRBJ1-4
clone size: NA
V gene: TRBV5-1
CDR3 protein: CASSLAPNRGLEKLFF
CDR3 DNA: TGCGCCAGCAGCTTGGCTCCCAACAGGGGATTGGAAAAACTGTTTTTT

D gene: NA
J gene: TRBJ2-2
clone size: NA
V gene: TRBV7-9
CDR3 protein: CASSSFPLGGQNTGELFF
CDR3 DNA: TGTGCCAGCAGCTCATTTCCCCTCGGAGGCCAGAACACCGGGGAGCTGTTTTTT

D gene: TRBD2
J gene: TRBJ2-7
clone size: NA
V gene: TRBV5-1
CDR3 protein: CASSPAGDSYEQYF
CDR3 DNA: TGCGCCAGCAGCCCGGCGGGGGACTCCTACGAGCAGTACTTC

D gene: NA
J gene: TRBJ1-1
clone size: NA
V gene: TRBV9
CDR3 protein: CASSDGGSGTEAFF
CDR3 DNA: TGTGCCAGCAGCGACGGGGGCAGTGGCACTGAAGCTTTCTTT

D gene: NA
J gene: TRBJ1-5
clone size: NA
V gene: TRBV4-1
CDR3 protein: CASSVGVWVGGNQPQHF
CDR3 DNA: TGCGCCAGCAGCGTCGGGGTCTGGGTCGGTGGCAATCAGCCCCAGCATTTT

D gene: NA
J gene: TRBJ2-7
clone size: NA
V gene: TRBV19
CDR3 protein: CASSMAESYEQYF
CDR3 DNA: TGTGCCAGTAGTATGGCAGAGTCCTACGAGCAGTACTTC

D gene: NA
J gene: TRBJ1-2
clone size: NA
V gene: TRBV16
CDR3 protein: CASSQMVGGADGYTF
CDR3 DNA: TGTGCCAGCAGCCAGATGGTTGGGGGGGCTGATGGCTACACCTTC

D gene: NA
J gene: TRBJ2-5
clone size: NA
V gene: TRBV7-3
CDR3 protein: CASSFGSVETQYF
CDR3 DNA: TGTGCCAGCAGCTTTGGTTCTGTGGAGACCCAGTACTTC

D gene: NA
J gene: TRBJ1-6
clone size: NA
V gene: TRBV27
CDR3 protein: CASSLGPGGANSPLHF
CDR3 DNA: TGTGCCAGCAGTTTAGGACCGGGGGGGGCAAATTCACCCCTCCACTTT